This T cell receptor (beta chain) came from a study of glioma-infiltrating T cells after dendritic cell vaccination. Looked up from germline, CDR1 is LNHDA and CDR2 is SQIVND (reference sequence). This CDR3 is 15 amino acids long. The V and J ends lost 4 bases and 4 bases, in that order; junction bases with no gene match: 6. Sequencing used immunoSEQ multiplex PCR; TCRdb keeps in-frame clones, though not all of them. In the table there are some 100,000 clones, 70% to 90% of which are singletons. This TCR was sampled from a human donor with glioblastoma. The chain is built from TRBV19 and TRBJ1-5, with 8 bases fitting TRBD1. This specimen consisted of blood, obtained before dendritic cell vaccination. CDR3 loop: CASSTGTGENQPQHF. CDR3 in DNA: TGTGCCAGTAGTACAGGGACAGGAGAAAATCAGCCCCAGCATTTT. Based on the CDR3 plus reference TRBV19 and TRBJ1-5, the full variable domain is DGGITQSPKYLFRKEGQNVTLSCEQNLNHDAMYWYRQDPGQGLRLIYYSQIVNDFQKGDIAEGYSVSREKKESFPLTVTSAQKNPTAFYLCASSTGTGENQPQHFGDGTRLSIL.